This T cell receptor (beta chain) was recorded in a study of shared clonotypes between healthy human individuals. Repertoires were generated with immunoSEQ multiplex PCR, while TCRdb's copy carries only in-frame clones and drops some. The profile shows 2.5 million or so clones, roughly 92% of them singletons. Study-level findings and limits: Non-shared clonotypes showed lower generation probabilities than clonotypes common to all four donors.

Turning to this clone: No antigen is known for it.

Trimming took off 8 bases at V and 5 bases at J, with 13 bases between the two ends. CDR1 is LNHDA and CDR2 is SQIVND in the germline V gene (reference sequence). CDR3 length: 13 residues. Healthy HIV-negative adults without recent acute infections or vaccinations served as donors. The split of CD4+ cells yielded CD45RA+ naive and CD45RA-negative memory subsets. The sequence came from a man younger than 35 in good health. This sequence joins TRBV19 and TRBJ1-5; a weak D match, TRBD1 (5 bases). Sequenced input: naive CD4+ T cells sorted from blood. Indicated subset: CD45RA+ positively selected. Here the CDR3 reads CASSRVGDQPQHF. The CDR3 DNA reads as TGTGCCAGTTCGAGGGTAGGGGATCAGCCCCAGCATTTT.